This T cell receptor (beta chain) was found in a study of control samples from healthy donors and cancer patients. Here immunoSEQ multiplex PCR was the method, and the copy in TCRdb shows in-frame clones only, minus some. The table lists approximately 140,000 clones, roughly 93% of them singletons, with about 5.8% in the top ten. The CDR3 is 18 residues long. V trimming: 5 bases; J trimming: 0 bases; junction bases outside the gene matches: 13. Germline V gene data show CDR1 as SGHTA and CDR2 as FQGNSA. This clonotype originated in a man aged 18 to 35 in good health. Sequencing input: blood. J is TRBJ1-3 and V is TRBV7-2; 7 bases line up with TRBD1. This CDR3 reads CASSIRQGQIFSGNTIYF. The CDR3 coding sequence is TGTGCCAGCAGCATACGACAGGGTCAAATCTTCTCTGGAAACACCATATATTTT.